In this sample, the clone carrying this TCR beta chain turned up many times. Its target is not known. The CDR3 length is 15 residues. The V gene's germline CDR1 is DFQATT and CDR2 SNEGSKA (reference sequence). J was trimmed by 5 bases and V by 0 bases; bases with no gene match: 7. Preparing the TCRbeta library involved the use of unique molecular identifiers. TCRdb analysed the PCR reads with MiXCR anew, one entry per CDR3 protein. The table has some 48,000 distinct CDR3 sequences, 5.8% seen once. The data were obtained in a study of T-cell reconstitution after alpha-beta-depleted transplantation in children. Study results and limitations: Expanded graft clones, several hundred of them, were reportedly the source of alpha-beta T cells about two months after transplant.

V is TRBV20-1 and J is TRBJ2-3, with TRBD2 matching 8 bases. This receptor was taken from a female patient between 2 and 15 years old who had a stem cell transplant for aplastic anemia, so the T cells may come from the graft donor. The sequencing used PBMCs, mostly from graft donor cells, collected 60 days after TCRalphabeta/CD19-depleted stem cell transplant. CDR3 protein: CSARDSGNTGDTQYF. The CDR3 nucleotides read TGCAGTGCTAGAGATAGCGGGAATACCGGAGATACGCAGTATTTT.